The 18 T cell receptor beta chains below were found in one sample sequenced in a study of cytomegalovirus exposure and HLA in healthy donors. Both 60 Vbeta primers and 13 Jbeta primers went into the PCR. Profiling relied on immunoSEQ multiplex PCR, and the TCRdb table lists in-frame clones only, not all of them. Here the sample spans 58,000 or so clones, about 65% being singletons. Sample: PBMCs. These TCRs come from a man aged 50 to 60 in good health and CMV-seropositive.

The rearrangement uses TRBV5-1 and TRBJ2-2, with a possible D match to TRBD1 (5 bases). V shed 4 bases and J shed 0 bases, with 7 bases lying between them. The length of the CDR3 is 14 residues. The germline gives CDR1 SGHRS, CDR2 YFSETQ. The CDR3 sequence is CASSPDTNTGELFF. In DNA, the CDR3 is TGCGCCAGCAGCCCGGACACGAACACCGGGGAGCTGTTTTTT.

This clone was picked up one time. The rearrangement links TRBV7-6 to TRBJ2-7; 11 nucleotides line up with TRBD2. The germline V gene has CDR1 SGHVS and CDR2 FNYEAQ. Trimming cost V 2 bases and J 6 bases; bases outside gene matches: 15. CDR3 size: 18 residues. The CDR3 is CASSLSSGGPLGGSEQYF. For the CDR3, the DNA is TGTGCCAGCAGCTTATCTAGCGGGGGGCCCTTGGGGGGGAGCGAGCAGTACTTC.

The V call is TRBV9, the J call TRBJ2-7; D perhaps matches TRBD2 (7 bases). The germline V and J ends were trimmed by 0 bases and 5 bases, with 15 bases remaining between them. The germline gives CDR1 SGDLS, CDR2 YYNGEE. The CDR3 has 15 amino acids. The CDR3 region is CASSVAGGGRDEQYF. The CDR3 region has the DNA TGTGCCAGCAGCGTAGCGGGGGGCGGGCGGGACGAGCAGTACTTC.

Comments on this clone: One end of the junction is discordant with germline, which a read error may explain. The rearrangement links TRBV7-6 to TRBJ2-7; perhaps TRBD1 as D (6 bases). The length of the CDR3 is 15 residues. Germline V gene data show CDR1 as SGHVS and CDR2 as FNYEAQ. CDR3 region: CASSLVSGTSSEQYF. The DNA of the CDR3 is TGTGCCAGCAGCTTAGTCTCCGGGACATCCTCCGAGCAGTACTTC.

The rearrangement links TRBV18 to TRBJ2-7; possibly TRBD2 for D (6 bases). The germline CDR1 and CDR2 sequences are KGHSH and LQKENI. Between the trimmed V and J ends, which lost 2 bases and 6 bases, there was a span of 8 bases. The CDR3 has 12 residues. CDR3 nucleotide sequence: TGTGCCAGCTCACCAGGAGGGAGCGAGCAGTACTTC. It yields the protein CASSPGGSEQYF.

The V gene is TRBV19, the J gene TRBJ1-5, with D tentatively TRBD1 (6 bases). The CDR3 loop spans 16 amino acids. The ends were cut back, 1 base at V and 4 bases at J, with 14 bases in the middle. CDR1 and CDR2 (germline): LNHDA, SQIVND (reference sequence). The CDR3 region is CASSIAGRGANQPQHF. In DNA form, the CDR3 reads TGTGCCAGTAGTATAGCTGGGCGGGGGGCAAATCAGCCCCAGCATTTT. The variable domain in full, completed from reference TRBV19 and TRBJ1-5, reads DGGITQSPKYLFRKEGQNVTLSCEQNLNHDAMYWYRQDPGQGLRLIYYSQIVNDFQKGDIAEGYSVSREKKESFPLTVTSAQKNPTAFYLCASSIAGRGANQPQHFGDGTRLSIL.

CDR3 sequence: CASSFSGGYSETQYF. As DNA, the CDR3 is TGTGCCAGCAGCTTCAGCGGGGGCTACTCAGAGACCCAGTACTTC. J is TRBJ2-5 and V is TRBV7-8; 8 nucleotides line up with TRBD2. The CDR3 is 15 residues long. Losses at the gene ends were 3 bases for V and 4 bases for J; bases not matched to a gene: 7. The V gene's germline CDR1 is SGHVS and CDR2 FQNEAQ.

The chain recombines TRBV30 with TRBJ2-2; no clear D gene. The germline V gene has CDR1 GTSNPN and CDR2 SVGIG (reference sequence). The CDR3 loop spans 16 amino acids. The germline V and J ends were trimmed by 1 base and 3 bases, with 15 bases remaining between them. CDR3 bases: TGTGCCTGGAGTGGAGGAAAGACTTCTTACACCGGGGAGCTGTTTTTT. It encodes CAWSGGKTSYTGELFF. The full variable domain, its missing parts supplied by reference TRBV30 and TRBJ2-2, is SQTIHQWPATLVQPVGSPLSLECTVEGTSNPNLYWYRQAAGRGLQLLFYSVGIGQISSEVPQNLSASRPQDRQFILSSKKLLLSDSGFYLCAWSGGKTSYTGELFFGEGSRLTVL.

In nucleotides, the CDR3 is TGTGCCAGCGGGAGGTTGCGGGAGGCCTTAGATACGCAGTATTTT. This translates into CASGRLREALDTQYF. V is TRBV6-4 and J is TRBJ2-3; 8 bases are shared with TRBD2. This CDR3 has 15 residues. V lost 8 bases and J lost 5; bases outside the gene matches: 12. From germline, CDR1 is MRHNA and CDR2 SNTAGT.

The table lists this clone with a count of one. V gene TRBV6-1 combines with J gene TRBJ2-2, with D possibly TRBD2 on 7 matching bases. Germline values: CDR1 MNHNS, CDR2 SASEGT. Trimming took 4 bases from V and 7 from J, leaving 16 bases between them. The CDR3 totals 15 residues. The CDR3 reads CASSVLRGADGELFF. The CDR3 DNA is TGTGCCAGCAGTGTTCTTCGGGGGGCCGACGGGGAGCTGTTTTTT.

The V call is TRBV5-1, the J call TRBJ2-2; D gene unclear. This CDR3 is built from 14 residues. V gave up 4 bases and J gave up 5 bases, with 12 bases separating them. Per the germline V gene, CDR1 is SGHRS and CDR2 is YFSETQ. CDR3: CASSKDPRTGELFF. The CDR3 DNA reads as TGCGCCAGCAGCAAAGACCCTAGGACCGGGGAGCTGTTTTTT.

The J gene is TRBJ1-2, the V gene TRBV23-1; D is unresolved. TRBV23-1 is filed as an ORF, its function uncertain. V was pared by 6 bases and J by 7 bases, with 12 bases between. CDR3 length: 12 residues. CDR3 in amino acids: CASRNHSGGYTF. The DNA of the CDR3 is TGCGCCAGCAGAAACCACTCCGGTGGCTACACCTTC.

V gene TRBV19 combines with J gene TRBJ2-1; TRBD2 aligns across 9 bases. This CDR3 region has 15 residues. Germline V gene lookup returns CDR1 LNHDA and CDR2 SQIVND (reference sequence). V lost 0 bases, J lost 6 bases, and 3 bases stayed unmatched. The CDR3 bases are TGTGCCAGTAGTATAGAATCGCGGGGGGGCAATGAGCAGTTCTTC. Protein product: CASSIESRGGNEQFF. The variable domain in full, with the rest retrieved from reference TRBV19 and TRBJ2-1, is DGGITQSPKYLFRKEGQNVTLSCEQNLNHDAMYWYRQDPGQGLRLIYYSQIVNDFQKGDIAEGYSVSREKKESFPLTVTSAQKNPTAFYLCASSIESRGGNEQFFGPGTRLTVL.

This clone has only a few counts. The J gene is TRBJ2-7, the V gene TRBV6-1; D not certain. The CDR3 has 13 residues. The V end was cut by 0 bases, the J end by 6 bases, with 9 bases between. In germline, CDR1 is MNHNS, CDR2 SASEGT. The CDR3 spells CASSEAFLSEQYF. DNA of the CDR3: TGTGCCAGCAGTGAAGCGTTCCTAAGCGAGCAGTACTTC.

In its sample, this clone was seen a few times. J is TRBJ2-5 and V is TRBV29-1; D is unresolved. V lost 1 base to trimming and J lost 7 bases, with 10 bases between them. Germline values: CDR1 SQVTM, CDR2 ANQGSEA. The length of the CDR3 is 12 residues. Here the CDR3 reads CSVEALAGTQYF. In nucleotides, the CDR3 is TGCAGCGTTGAAGCCCTGGCTGGGACCCAGTACTTC. Full variable domain (remainder filled in from reference TRBV29-1 and TRBJ2-5): SAVISQKPSRDICQRGTSLTIQCQVDSQVTMMFWYRQQPGQSLTLIATANQGSEATYESGFVIDKFPISRPNLTFSTLTVSNMSPEDSSIYLCSVEALAGTQYFGPGTRLLVL.

The genes are TRBV5-1 and TRBJ1-3; the match to TRBD1 covers 7 bases. Germline lookup yields CDR1 SGHRS and CDR2 YFSETQ. V trimming: 2 bases; J trimming: 2 bases; junction bases outside the gene matches: 4. The CDR3 loop spans 15 amino acids. The CDR3 sequence: CASSFTTGTGNTIYF. DNA of the CDR3: TGCGCCAGCAGCTTTACGACAGGGACTGGAAACACCATATATTTT.

The chain has TRBV7-9 and TRBJ2-7; tentatively, D is TRBD2 (5 bases). Trimming removed 0 bases from V and 0 bases from J, with 9 bases in between. CDR1 is SEHNR, CDR2 FQNEAQ, per germline (reference sequence). The CDR3 loop spans 15 amino acids. This CDR3 reads CASSLAAGNSYEQYF. The CDR3 region has the DNA TGTGCCAGCAGCTTAGCGGCGGGCAACTCCTACGAGCAGTACTTC. Full variable domain (remainder filled in from reference TRBV7-9 and TRBJ2-7): DTGVSQNPRHKITKRGQNVTFRCDPISEHNRLYWYRQTLGQGPEFLTYFQNEAQLEKSRLLSDRFSAERPKGSFSTLEIQRTEQGDSAMYLCASSLAAGNSYEQYFGPGTRLTVT.

This sequence joins TRBV28 and TRBJ2-7; perhaps TRBD1 as D (6 bases). V was trimmed by 5 bases and J by 0 bases, leaving 14 bases between them. Germline CDR1 MDHEN, CDR2 SYDVKM. The CDR3 sequence is 15 residues long. DNA for the CDR3: TGTGCCAGCAGTAACTCAGGGGAAGCCTCCTACGAGCAGTACTTC. This encodes CASSNSGEASYEQYF.